These 26 T cell receptor beta chains came from one sample sequenced in a study of blood T cell repertoires in COVID-19. Profiling relied on immunoSEQ multiplex PCR, and the TCRdb table lists in-frame clones only, not all of them. The sample carries about 290,000 clones, around nine tenths recorded once. The sample taken for sequencing was peripheral blood. Receptors were obtained from a man aged 35 to 55 with acute or convalescent COVID-19.

The V gene is TRBV10-3, the J gene TRBJ1-2, with a possible D match to TRBD1 (5 bases). This CDR3 is built from 12 residues. The germline V and J ends were trimmed by 4 bases and 4 bases, with 7 bases remaining between them. Germline V gives CDR1 ENHRY, CDR2 SYGVKD. CDR3 nucleotides: TGTGCCATCAGTGGCGACAGCTATGGCTACACCTTC. Encoded protein: CAISGDSYGYTF.

V and J are TRBV10-2 and TRBJ2-1, with a possible D match to TRBD1 (7 bases). Germline V CDR1 and CDR2: WSHSY, SAAADI. Trimming removed 7 bases from V and 2 bases from J, with 18 bases in between. This CDR3 has 16 amino acids. CDR3 DNA: TGCGCCAGCACCGAGGGGGGCAGGGGGACCTACAATGAGCAGTTCTTC. It yields the protein CASTEGGRGTYNEQFF.

The chain recombines TRBV24-1 with TRBJ1-2; 7 bases line up with TRBD1. From germline, CDR1 is KGHDR and CDR2 SFDVKD. V shed 1 base and J 4 bases; nucleotides not matched to a gene: 11. This CDR3 is built from 17 residues. CDR3 sequence reads: CATSDFGEGAFPYGYTF. CDR3 nucleotide sequence: TGTGCCACCAGTGATTTCGGAGAGGGGGCGTTTCCCTATGGCTACACCTTC.

J is TRBJ2-1 and V is TRBV4-2; D may be TRBD2 (5 bases). The CDR3 consists of 14 residues. Trimming pared 4 bases from V and 4 bases from J, leaving 11 bases between. CDR1 and CDR2 (germline): LGHNA, YNFKEQ. The CDR3 sequence: CASSLGLGYNEQFF. The CDR3 DNA sequence: TGTGCCAGCAGCCTTGGACTTGGATACAATGAGCAGTTCTTC.

Here the CDR3 DNA reads TGTGCCAGCAGTGGAGGGTTGGAGGCCCAAGGGGGCTACACCTTC. It specifies CASSGGLEAQGGYTF. The chain employs TRBV2 and TRBJ1-2; D gene ambiguous. Trimming left V 4 bases short and J 8 bases short, with 20 bases between. The V gene's germline CDR1 is SNHLY and CDR2 FYNNEI. The CDR3 length is 15 residues.

This chain joins TRBV5-1 and TRBJ2-6; tentative D call: TRBD2 (5 bases). V was shortened by 0 bases and J by 1 base, with 14 bases between the two germline ends. Germline CDR1 is SGHRS and CDR2 is YFSETQ. The CDR3 is made up of 18 amino acids. CDR3 sequence (DNA): TGCGCCAGCAGCTTGGTTGGGGTTCGAGGGTCTGGGGCCAACGTCCTGACTTTC. This sequence encodes CASSLVGVRGSGANVLTF. Full variable domain (missing parts from reference TRBV5-1 and TRBJ2-6): KAGVTQTPRYLIKTRGQQVTLSCSPISGHRSVSWYQQTPGQGLQFLFEYFSETQRNKGNFPGRFSGRQFSNSRSEMNVSTLELGDSALYLCASSLVGVRGSGANVLTFGAGSRLTVL.

The CDR3 coding sequence is TGTGCCAGCAGCAGGGGACAGGGCCGTGGCTACACCTTC. Translating gives CASSRGQGRGYTF. The chain links TRBV7-2 to TRBJ1-2, with 9 bases aligning to TRBD1. Germline CDR1 is SGHTA and CDR2 is FQGNSA. Germline trimming cut 5 bases from V and 7 bases from J; bases unmatched to any gene: 5. This CDR3 has 13 amino acids.

This clone has at least ten counts. The V gene is TRBV2, the J gene TRBJ1-3; D uncertain. Trimming left V 7 bases short and J 0 bases short, with 10 bases between. CDR3 length: 14 amino acids. CDR1 is SNHLY and CDR2 is FYNNEI in the germline V gene. CDR3 nucleotides: TGTGCCAGCAACCCAGATATCTCTGGAAACACCATATATTTT. It yields the protein CASNPDISGNTIYF.

The chain recombines TRBV6-5 with TRBJ1-2; 7 nucleotides agree with TRBD1. Germline V gene sequence: CDR1 MNHEY, CDR2 SVGAGI. V dropped 5 bases and J dropped 8; count of bases not matched to a gene: 14. This CDR3 has 15 amino acids. The CDR3: CASSPEGGALWGYTF. CDR3 nucleotide sequence: TGTGCCAGCAGTCCCGAAGGGGGCGCATTGTGGGGCTACACCTTC.

The chain joins TRBV27 to TRBJ2-3; D ambiguous. Germline V gene data show CDR1 as MNHEY and CDR2 as SMNVEV (reference sequence). V dropped 3 bases and J dropped 1 base, with 11 bases sitting between them. CDR3 length: 15 residues. The CDR3, as DNA: TGTGCCAGCAGTTTGTTCGTGGGCGGCACAGATACGCAGTATTTT. Translated, it gives CASSLFVGGTDTQYF.

The V and J genes are TRBV10-3 and TRBJ2-3; 8 nucleotides match TRBD2. The CDR3 is made up of 14 amino acids. The germline CDR1 and CDR2 sequences are ENHRY and SYGVKD. With 4 bases clipped from V and 6 bases from J, the junction kept 6 bases outside the gene matches. The CDR3 region is CAISVGGAGDTQYF. CDR3 coding DNA: TGTGCCATCAGTGTCGGGGGGGCCGGGGATACGCAGTATTTT.

J is TRBJ2-7 and V is TRBV5-1; D is unresolved. V was trimmed by 1 base and J by 4 bases, leaving 9 bases between them. The CDR3 runs 13 residues. Germline-derived CDR1 and CDR2 are SGHRS and YFSETQ. In DNA, the CDR3 is TGCGCCAGCAGCTTGTGGAGCTTGTACGAGCAGTACTTC. Translation: CASSLWSLYEQYF.

V is TRBV12-3 or TRBV12-4 and J is TRBJ2-7, with D unresolved. The CDR3 contains 12 residues. Trimming took 4 bases from V and 2 from J, leaving 6 bases between them. In DNA form, the CDR3 reads TGTGCCAGCAGTTATGGCCCCTACGAGCAGTACTTC. Its translation is CASSYGPYEQYF.

The gene calls are TRBV19 and TRBJ2-3, with 7 bases fitting TRBD2. The CDR3 is 15 amino acids. Per germline, CDR1 LNHDA and CDR2 SQIVND (reference sequence). V lost 2 bases and J lost 2; bases outside the gene matches: 4. For the CDR3, the DNA is TGTGCCAGTAGTATACTAGCGGTAACCACAGATACGCAGTATTTT. Translated: CASSILAVTTDTQYF.

The chain couples TRBV5-8 to TRBJ1-5, with D possibly matching TRBD1 (6 bases). This CDR3 spans 16 amino acids. The germline V and J ends were trimmed by 4 bases and 0 bases, with 14 bases remaining between them. CDR1 and CDR2 from the germline V gene are SGHTS and YDEGEE. The CDR3, as DNA: TGTGCCAGCAGCGAGGGACAACTTATTAGCAATCAGCCCCAGCATTTT. It specifies CASSEGQLISNQPQHF. Supplemented by reference TRBV5-8 and TRBJ1-5, the full variable domain reads EAGVTQSPTHLIKTRGQQATLRCSPISGHTSVYWYQQALGLGLQFLLWYDEGEERNRGNFPPRFSGRQFPNYSSELNVNALELEDSALYLCASSEGQLISNQPQHFGDGTRLSIL.

This chain connects TRBV13 to TRBJ1-6; a weak D match, TRBD1 (6 bases). The CDR3 spans 14 residues. The germline V and J ends were trimmed by 4 bases and 5 bases, with 9 bases remaining between them. Germline CDR1 and CDR2: PRHDT and FYEKMQ (reference sequence). In DNA form, the CDR3 reads TGTGCCAGCAGCTCCAGGGGTCATAATTCACCCCTCCACTTT. It translates to CASSSRGHNSPLHF.

This rearrangement joins TRBV7-8 to TRBJ2-7; D may be TRBD1 (6 bases). CDR1 is SGHVS, CDR2 FQNEAQ, per germline. This CDR3 contains 13 residues. V lost 8 bases to trimming and J lost 1 base, with 12 bases between them. In DNA form, the CDR3 reads TGTGCCAGCCGGGACACCAGATCCTACGAGCAGTACTTC. Protein product: CASRDTRSYEQYF.

This rearrangement joins TRBV30 to TRBJ2-7; 7 bases agree with TRBD1. The CDR3 length is 15 residues. Germline CDR1 and CDR2: GTSNPN and SVGIG (reference sequence). J gave up 0 bases and V 3 bases, and 8 bases lay outside the gene matches. CDR3 sequence (DNA): TGTGCCTGGAGCGCCGGGACAGCCGTCTCCTACGAGCAGTACTTC. It is translated as CAWSAGTAVSYEQYF.

V and J are TRBV5-1 and TRBJ2-1; tentatively, D is TRBD2 (6 bases). Between the trimmed V and J ends, which lost 4 bases and 7 bases, there was a span of 6 bases. This CDR3 region has 11 residues. The V gene's germline CDR1 is SGHRS and CDR2 YFSETQ. CDR3 DNA: TGCGCCAGCAGCGGGAGGAATGAGCAGTTCTTC. Protein sequence: CASSGRNEQFF.

This chain links TRBV5-4 with TRBJ1-2, with D uncertain. Per germline, CDR1 SGHNT and CDR2 YYREEE (reference sequence). The CDR3 sequence is 13 residues long. Trimming pared 4 bases from V and 4 bases from J, leaving 11 bases between. CDR3 in DNA: TGTGCCAGCAGCACGGCGGGATCCTATGGCTACACCTTC. Translation: CASSTAGSYGYTF.

This chain's CDR3 is CASSRQPLGTEAFF. The CDR3 coding sequence is TGTGCCAGCAGTAGACAGCCCCTTGGCACTGAAGCTTTCTTT. V usage is TRBV6-5 and J usage is TRBJ1-1; D might be TRBD1 (5 bases). The CDR3 is made up of 14 amino acids. V was pared by 5 bases and J by 4 bases, with 14 bases between. The germline CDR1 and CDR2 sequences are MNHEY and SVGAGI.

The chain employs TRBV12-2 and TRBJ1-6; the listed D gene, TRBD1, was not tested against the DNA. TRBV12-2 has pseudogene status. This CDR3 region has 17 residues. CDR3 sequence (DNA): TGTGCAAGTCGCTTAATTCGTTGGGGACAAGTTAATTCACCCCTCCACTTT. It specifies CASRLIRWGQVNSPLHF.

This sequence joins TRBV10-2 and TRBJ2-2; TRBD1 is a possible D gene (5 bases). The CDR3 is 14 residues long. V dropped 4 bases and J dropped 3 bases, with 9 bases sitting between them. Germline assignment: CDR1 WSHSY and CDR2 SAAADI. The CDR3 DNA follows: TGCGCCAGCAGTGGGGGCAGCGACACCGGGGAGCTGTTTTTT. Translation: CASSGGSDTGELFF.

J is TRBJ2-7 and V is TRBV9; 11 nucleotides line up with TRBD2. Germline V lookup: CDR1 SGDLS, CDR2 YYNGEE. CDR3 size: 13 residues. V dropped 6 bases and J dropped 5; count of bases not matched to a gene: 4. The CDR3 here is CASTPGLADEQYF. The CDR3 coding sequence is TGTGCCAGCACCCCGGGACTAGCGGACGAGCAGTACTTC.

This clone was seen once. The V gene is TRBV24-1, the J gene TRBJ2-1; 16 bases agree with TRBD2. The junction had 7 bases not matched to a gene; V was cut back by 3 bases and J by 12 bases. Per the germline V gene, CDR1 is KGHDR and CDR2 is SFDVKD. CDR3 length: 16 residues. CDR3 sequence: CATSDPGLAGGPGQFF. The CDR3 coding sequence is TGTGCCACCAGTGATCCGGGACTAGCGGGGGGGCCGGGGCAGTTCTTC.

Only a few counts were recorded for this clone. The gene calls are TRBV10-1 and TRBJ2-3; TRBD2 agrees at 10 bases. The V segment lost 6 bases and the J segment 4 bases; nucleotides outside the gene matches: 4. Per the germline V gene, CDR1 is WNHNN and CDR2 is SYGVQD (reference sequence). The CDR3 loop spans 14 amino acids. This CDR3 reads CASSVSGGPDTQYF. The CDR3 DNA follows: TGCGCCAGCAGCGTTAGCGGGGGGCCAGATACGCAGTATTTT.